The TCR beta chain under discussion was sequenced for a study of patients and donors after allogeneic stem cell transplantation. This clonotype was counted a few times. TCRdb ran MiXCR on the RT-PCR reads and lists one entry per CDR3 protein. The sample yields 190,000 or so distinct CDR3 sequences, 41% seen once. This CDR3 contains 13 residues. CDR1 SQVTM and CDR2 ANQGSEA come from the germline V gene. The V and J ends lost 5 bases and 4 bases respectively, with 9 bases between them. This TCR was recovered from a human donor who was either an allogeneic HSCT recipient or a stem cell or donor lymphocyte infusion donor (not recorded which). It is not recorded whose cells these are; they may come from a transplant donor. V gene TRBV29-1 combines with J gene TRBJ2-6; D remains unclear. The sample consisted of blood, either unsorted or a sorted T cell fraction (not recorded which). The DNA of the CDR3 is TGCAGCGTTCGTGGAACAGGGGCCAACGTCCTGACTTTC. This encodes CSVRGTGANVLTF.